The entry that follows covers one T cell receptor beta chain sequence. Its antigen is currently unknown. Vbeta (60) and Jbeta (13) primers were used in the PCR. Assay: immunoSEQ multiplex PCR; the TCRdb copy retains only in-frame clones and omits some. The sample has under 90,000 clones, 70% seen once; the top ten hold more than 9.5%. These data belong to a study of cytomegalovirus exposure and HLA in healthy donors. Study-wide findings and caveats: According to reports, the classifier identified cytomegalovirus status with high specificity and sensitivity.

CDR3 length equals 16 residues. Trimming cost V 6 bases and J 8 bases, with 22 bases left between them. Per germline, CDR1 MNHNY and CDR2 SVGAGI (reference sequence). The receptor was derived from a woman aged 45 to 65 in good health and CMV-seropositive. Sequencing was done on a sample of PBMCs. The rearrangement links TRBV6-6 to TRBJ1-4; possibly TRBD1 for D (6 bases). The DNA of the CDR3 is TGTGCCAGCAGCCCGAAGATGGGGGGGGCTGGGGAAAAACTGTTTTTT. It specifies CASSPKMGGAGEKLFF.